A selection of T cell receptor beta chains follows, all from one sample in a study of T-cell reconstitution after alpha-beta-depleted transplantation in children. MiXCR, run by TCRdb on the PCR reads, gives a single entry per CDR3 protein. The table shows some 530,000 distinct CDR3 sequences, with approximately 12% occurring only once. The specimen was PBMCs from the stem cell graft donor, collected from the stem cell graft. The receptors come from a human donor who donated a stem cell graft to a child with combined immunodeficiency. CDR3s include the opening cysteine and the closing phenylalanine or tryptophan. The D gene is left open where the match is weak. Some rows have no size entry. The others give once, few or many, or a class for an expanded clone.

DNA: TGCAGTGCGGTAAGGAGGGCTCACAATGAGCAGTTCTTC
CDR3: CSAVRRAHNEQFF
D: .
J: TRBJ2-1
size: .
V: TRBV20-1

DNA: TGCGCCAGCAGCTTGGTAAGCCCTGGGGGGCCCGGAGATACGCAGTATTTT
CDR3: CASSLVSPGGPGDTQYF
D: .
J: TRBJ2-3
size: .
V: TRBV5-1

DNA: TGTGCCAGCATCCAAGAGAGCTTAAGGGGGAACTACCAAGAGACCCAGTACTTC
CDR3: CASIQESLRGNYQETQYF
D: .
J: TRBJ2-5
size: .
V: TRBV3-1

DNA: TGTGCCAGCAGATCACAGGGCCCTCTGGGGGAGCTGTTTTTT
CDR3: CASRSQGPLGELFF
D: .
J: TRBJ2-2
size: many
V: TRBV7-9

DNA: TGTGCCAGCAGCTGGCAGGGCTACGAGCAGTACTTC
CDR3: CASSWQGYEQYF
D: .
J: TRBJ2-7
size: few
V: TRBV5-6

DNA: TGTGCCAGCAGCTTCGACATTTACAATGAGCAGTTCTTC
CDR3: CASSFDIYNEQFF
D: .
J: TRBJ2-1
size: few
V: TRBV11-2

DNA: TGTGCCAGCTCACCACAACAGGGAGGCGAGCAGTACTTC
CDR3: CASSPQQGGEQYF
D: .
J: TRBJ2-7
size: few
V: TRBV18

DNA: TGCAGCGTTGGGGGGGTGACAGGGGGCTACAATGAGCAGTTCTTC
CDR3: CSVGGVTGGYNEQFF
D: TRBD1
J: TRBJ2-1
size: few
V: TRBV29-1

DNA: TGTGCCACCAGCAGAGATCTGGCAGGACACTCTGGGGCCAACGTCCTGACTTTC
CDR3: CATSRDLAGHSGANVLTF
D: .
J: TRBJ2-6
size: .
V: TRBV15

DNA: TGTGCCAGCAGTTACTCGAGACTAGCCGATGAGCAGTTCTTC
CDR3: CASSYSRLADEQFF
D: TRBD2
J: TRBJ2-1
size: .
V: TRBV6-2/TRBV6-3

DNA: TGCAGCGTTGGGGGTCGGGACACCGGGGAGCTGTTTTTT
CDR3: CSVGGRDTGELFF
D: .
J: TRBJ2-2
size: .
V: TRBV29-1

DNA: TGCGCCAGCAGCCAAGTACCTAGCGGGGACCCCTACGAGCAGTACTTC
CDR3: CASSQVPSGDPYEQYF
D: TRBD2
J: TRBJ2-7
size: few
V: TRBV4-3

DNA: TGTGCCAGCAGTCCGGGACAGGAAACGAATGAGCAGTTCTTC
CDR3: CASSPGQETNEQFF
D: TRBD1
J: TRBJ2-1
size: few
V: TRBV27

DNA: TGCAGTGCCTCCCGGTCGGACACCATATATTTT
CDR3: CSASRSDTIYF
D: .
J: TRBJ1-3
size: .
V: TRBV20-1

DNA: TGTGCCAGCAGTTTAACCCATAATCCCGGGGAGCTGTTTTTT
CDR3: CASSLTHNPGELFF
D: .
J: TRBJ2-2
size: many
V: TRBV12-3/TRBV12-4

DNA: TGCAGTGCTGGCCGAACTAGAGGCGAGGCAGATACGCAGTATTTT
CDR3: CSAGRTRGEADTQYF
D: .
J: TRBJ2-3
size: many
V: TRBV20-1

DNA: TGCGCCAGCAGCCAGGCCTGGGGGCTCTATGGCTACACCTTC
CDR3: CASSQAWGLYGYTF
D: .
J: TRBJ1-2
size: .
V: TRBV4-3

DNA: TGCAGCGTTGAAGATGGACTCAACAATGAGCAGTTCTTC
CDR3: CSVEDGLNNEQFF
D: .
J: TRBJ2-1
size: .
V: TRBV29-1

DNA: TGTGCCAGCAGTTCGTGGGACAGCACATTTTCAGATACGCAGTATTTT
CDR3: CASSSWDSTFSDTQYF
D: TRBD1
J: TRBJ2-3
size: .
V: TRBV27

DNA: TGTGCCAGCAGCAAAACTAGCGGGATTTCCACAGATACGCAGTATTTT
CDR3: CASSKTSGISTDTQYF
D: TRBD2
J: TRBJ2-3
size: .
V: TRBV7-3

DNA: TGTGCCAGCAGTGGGGGACAGGGACAAAATTCACCCCTCCACTTT
CDR3: CASSGGQGQNSPLHF
D: TRBD1
J: TRBJ1-6
size: .
V: TRBV28

DNA: TGTGCCAGCTTCATACAGGGGAGCTATGGCTACACCTTC
CDR3: CASFIQGSYGYTF
D: TRBD1
J: TRBJ1-2
size: .
V: TRBV12-3/TRBV12-4

DNA: TGCAGTGCTAGAATCACAGATACGCAGTATTTT
CDR3: CSARITDTQYF
D: .
J: TRBJ2-3
size: many
V: TRBV20-1

DNA: TGTGCCAGCAGTTTGGGTGCTATGTTCGGAAATGAGCAGTTCTTC
CDR3: CASSLGAMFGNEQFF
D: .
J: TRBJ2-1
size: .
V: TRBV12-3/TRBV12-4

DNA: TGTGCCAGCAGCTTTGGTAGGACAGGACCACAAGAGACCCAGTACTTC
CDR3: CASSFGRTGPQETQYF
D: TRBD1
J: TRBJ2-5
size: .
V: TRBV11-3

DNA: TGTGCCAGCAGGCCTGGACAGGGCCACTACGAGCAGTACTTC
CDR3: CASRPGQGHYEQYF
D: TRBD1
J: TRBJ2-7
size: few
V: TRBV13

DNA: TGTGCCAGCAGCTTATGGGTTGACGTTGAGCAGTTCTTC
CDR3: CASSLWVDVEQFF
D: .
J: TRBJ2-1
size: .
V: TRBV7-8

DNA: TGTGCCAGTACCCTAACGGTCTGGGACCGACTATACAATGAGCAGTTCTTC
CDR3: CASTLTVWDRLYNEQFF
D: .
J: TRBJ2-1
size: few
V: TRBV19

DNA: TGCGCCAGCAGCTTGGGGGACGGACAAGAGACCCAGTACTTC
CDR3: CASSLGDGQETQYF
D: .
J: TRBJ2-5
size: .
V: TRBV5-1

DNA: TGTGCCAGCATCCCGACTAGCGGGTGGTATACGCAGTATTTT
CDR3: CASIPTSGWYTQYF
D: TRBD2
J: TRBJ2-3
size: few
V: TRBV7-2

DNA: TGTGCCAGCAGGGACAGGGGGTACAATGAGCAGTTCTTC
CDR3: CASRDRGYNEQFF
D: TRBD1
J: TRBJ2-1
size: many
V: TRBV2

DNA: TGCGCCAGCAGCTTTTCAGGGGACGACCAGAAGCAGTACTTC
CDR3: CASSFSGDDQKQYF
D: .
J: TRBJ2-7
size: .
V: TRBV5-1

DNA: TGTGCCTGGAGTCGTTCCGCGAACACCGGGGAGCTGTTTTTT
CDR3: CAWSRSANTGELFF
D: .
J: TRBJ2-2
size: few
V: TRBV30

DNA: TGCAGTGCTAGAGAGTGGGGGGAGACGTACAATGAGCAGTTCTTC
CDR3: CSAREWGETYNEQFF
D: .
J: TRBJ2-1
size: few
V: TRBV20-1

DNA: TGTGCCAGCACCCGCGGGAGCTCCTACGAGCAGTACTTC
CDR3: CASTRGSSYEQYF
D: TRBD2
J: TRBJ2-7
size: few
V: TRBV5-6

DNA: TGTGCCAGCAGCTTTCCGGTTAGGGGGCGTTCTTTGGACGAGCAGTACTTC
CDR3: CASSFPVRGRSLDEQYF
D: TRBD1
J: TRBJ2-7
size: .
V: TRBV7-9